This paragraph covers one T cell receptor (beta chain) sequence. The antigen is not known. Data came from immunoSEQ multiplex PCR; TCRdb stores just in-frame clones and leaves some out. The table has 200,000 to 250,000 clones, 87% seen once. The sample originates from a study of cytomegalovirus exposure and HLA in healthy donors. The study's findings and limits: The TCR clusters that emerged in the first cohort tended, a later analysis found, to co-occur in the roughly 130 validation repertoires. The authors enumerated over 150 TCR beta chains as linked to cytomegalovirus.

V was trimmed by 2 bases and J by 5 bases, leaving 13 bases between them. The CDR3 totals 14 residues. The germline V gene encodes CDR1 MNHEY and CDR2 SMNVEV (reference sequence). Sequences were obtained from PBMCs. The TCR was taken from a woman under 30 in good health and CMV-seropositive. The V call is TRBV27, the J call TRBJ2-7, with TRBD2 as a possible D gene (6 bases). The CDR3 nucleotides read TGTGCCAGCAGTTTACCGGGACTCCTTAACGAGCAGTACTTC. Its protein is CASSLPGLLNEQYF.